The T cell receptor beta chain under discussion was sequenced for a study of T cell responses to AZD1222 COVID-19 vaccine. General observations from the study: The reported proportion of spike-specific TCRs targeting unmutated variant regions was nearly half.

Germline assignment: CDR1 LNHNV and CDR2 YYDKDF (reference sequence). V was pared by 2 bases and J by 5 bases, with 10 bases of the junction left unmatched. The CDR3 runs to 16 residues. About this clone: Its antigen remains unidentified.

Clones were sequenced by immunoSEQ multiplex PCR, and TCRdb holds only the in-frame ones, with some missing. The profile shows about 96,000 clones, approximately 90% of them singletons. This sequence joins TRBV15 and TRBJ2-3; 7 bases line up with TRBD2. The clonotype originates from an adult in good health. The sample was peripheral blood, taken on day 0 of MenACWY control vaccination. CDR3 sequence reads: CATSRSGSGVGDTQYF. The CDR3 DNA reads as TGTGCCACCAGCAGATCGGGCAGCGGGGTGGGAGATACGCAGTATTTT.